Following are 31 T cell receptor beta chains from one sample sequenced in a study of blood T cell repertoires in COVID-19. The assay was immunoSEQ multiplex PCR, and TCRdb's table has in-frame clones only and misses some. This table holds a few hundred thousand clones, roughly nine tenths found once. Sequencing was done on a sample of PBMCs or T cells enriched from blood (not recorded which). The receptors here all came from a woman in her thirties who had recovered from COVID-19.

The rearrangement uses TRBV4-3 and TRBJ1-1; 7 nucleotides line up with TRBD1. Germline trimming cut 0 bases from V and 8 bases from J; bases unmatched to any gene: 9. There are 15 residues in the CDR3. Germline values: CDR1 LGHNA, CDR2 YSLEER. CDR3 protein: CASSQDTTGHSEAFF. As DNA, the CDR3 is TGCGCCAGCAGCCAAGATACGACAGGGCATAGCGAAGCTTTCTTT.

This clone has a single count. The V gene is TRBV5-4, the J gene TRBJ2-2, with 7 positions matching TRBD1. Germline V gene sequence: CDR1 SGHNT, CDR2 YYREEE (reference sequence). The trim removed 4 bases at V and 7 bases at J, leaving 10 bases unmatched. The CDR3 has 15 amino acids. CDR3 sequence: CASSVESGQVGELFF. CDR3 bases: TGTGCCAGCAGCGTTGAATCTGGACAGGTCGGGGAGCTGTTTTTT.

The chain is built from TRBV6-5 and TRBJ2-2; TRBD2 agrees at 8 bases. Germline V gives CDR1 MNHEY, CDR2 SVGAGI. Trimming removed 6 bases from V and 4 bases from J; junction bases left unmatched: 4. The CDR3 has 14 residues. CDR3 coding DNA: TGTGCCAGCAGGAGCCGGGGGGGCACCGGGGAGCTGTTTTTT. Translation gives CASRSRGGTGELFF.

The chain joins TRBV12-3 or TRBV12-4 to TRBJ2-1; 9 bases are a match to TRBD1. Unmatched junction bases numbered 6, after V lost 4 bases and J lost 11 bases. CDR3 size: 13 residues. The CDR3 nucleotides read TGTGCCAGCAGTTCGGGACAGGGTGTTCAGCAGTTCTTC. Protein: CASSSGQGVQQFF.

The V and J genes are TRBV7-2 and TRBJ1-2, with a possible D match to TRBD1 (5 bases). V was shortened by 4 bases and J by 8 bases, with 23 bases between the two germline ends. This CDR3 contains 16 residues. The germline V gene has CDR1 SGHTA and CDR2 FQGNSA. The CDR3 reads CASSSRGRGLTGGYTF. CDR3 nucleotides: TGTGCCAGCAGCTCCCGGGGGAGAGGACTTACTGGGGGCTACACCTTC.

On this clone: At the DNA level, this CDR3 is encoded by other sequences in the same sample as well. The V and J genes are TRBV5-1 and TRBJ1-4; maybe TRBD1 (5 bases). With 2 bases removed from V and 5 bases from J, the gap between germline ends came to 10 bases. The CDR3 runs to 14 residues. Germline-derived CDR1 and CDR2 are SGHRS and YFSETQ. The CDR3 DNA reads as TGCGCCAGCAGCTTCACGGGGGGGAATGAAAAACTGTTTTTT. Amino acids: CASSFTGGNEKLFF.

The rearrangement uses TRBV7-6 and TRBJ1-6, with D maybe TRBD1 (5 bases). Germline CDR1 and CDR2: SGHVS and FNYEAQ. The CDR3 is 15 amino acids. V gave up 4 bases and J gave up 11 bases, with 18 bases separating them. CDR3 bases: TGTGCCAGCAGCTCGGTGGGGGACTTCCTGGCACCCCTCCACTTT. Translation gives CASSSVGDFLAPLHF. The variable domain in full, completed from reference TRBV7-6 and TRBJ1-6, reads GAGVSQSPRYKVTKRGQDVALRCDPISGHVSLYWYRQALGQGPEFLTYFNYEAQQDKSGLPNDRFSAERPEGSISTLTIQRTEQRDSAMYRCASSSVGDFLAPLHFGNGTRLTVT.

V usage is TRBV9 and J usage is TRBJ2-1; maybe TRBD1 (6 bases). The germline gives CDR1 SGDLS, CDR2 YYNGEE. V was pared by 0 bases and J by 12 bases, with 16 bases between. The CDR3 runs to 14 residues. CDR3 in DNA: TGTGCCAGCAGCGTAGAGGGGGTCGCGCAGGGGCAGTTCTTC. Protein sequence: CASSVEGVAQGQFF.

This chain joins TRBV3-1 (or the pseudogene TRBV3-2) and TRBJ2-2, with D unclear. Germline values: CDR1 LGHDT, CDR2 YNNKEL (reference sequence). V shed 5 bases and J shed 3 bases, with 7 bases lying between them. The CDR3 contains 13 residues. The CDR3 sequence: CASSKLDTGELFF. The CDR3 DNA sequence: TGTGCCAGCAGCAAACTGGACACCGGGGAGCTGTTTTTT.

The table lists this clone with a count of one. V and J are TRBV20-1 and TRBJ2-3, with 9 positions matching TRBD1. CDR1 and CDR2 from the germline V gene are DFQATT and SNEGSKA (reference sequence). CDR3 length: 15 amino acids. With V trimmed by 3 bases and J by 2 bases, 6 bases remained unmatched. The CDR3 spells CSASSRTGATDTQYF. The CDR3 DNA follows: TGCAGTGCTAGTTCCAGGACAGGGGCCACAGATACGCAGTATTTT.

J is TRBJ2-2 and V is TRBV19, with 10 nucleotides matching TRBD1. The CDR3 spans 17 residues. Germline-derived CDR1 and CDR2 are LNHDA and SQIVND (reference sequence). The junction had 9 bases not matched to a gene; V was cut back by 8 bases and J by 0 bases. CDR3 sequence reads: CASSPGGTGANTGELFF. The CDR3 DNA is TGTGCCAGTTCCCCAGGGGGGACAGGGGCGAACACCGGGGAGCTGTTTTTT.

V is TRBV4-1 and J is TRBJ2-7; 13 bases align to TRBD2. CDR3 length: 16 residues. After removal of 4 bases from V and 5 bases from J, the junction contained 8 bases not matched to a gene. CDR1 and CDR2 from the germline V gene are MGHRA and YSYEKL. CDR3 in DNA: TGCGCCAGCAGCCTCCGACTAGCGGGGGGCCTCGACGAGCAGTACTTC. Amino acids: CASSLRLAGGLDEQYF.

The chain couples TRBV30 to TRBJ2-7; 9 bases fit TRBD1. CDR1 and CDR2 (germline): GTSNPN, SVGIG (reference sequence). CDR3 length: 17 amino acids. V shed 2 bases and J 3 bases; nucleotides not matched to a gene: 14. The CDR3 nucleotides are TGTGCCTGGAGTCTATGGGGGTCCGGGACAGGGAACTACGAGCAGTACTTC. It codes for CAWSLWGSGTGNYEQYF.

This chain connects TRBV6-5 to TRBJ1-1; 8 bases fit TRBD1. The J segment lost 4 bases and the V segment lost 6 bases, leaving 7 bases of the junction unmatched. CDR3 length: 14 residues. Germline CDR1 is MNHEY and CDR2 is SVGAGI. This chain's CDR3 is CASSSPDRATEAFF. In DNA, the CDR3 is TGTGCCAGCAGCTCCCCGGACAGGGCCACTGAAGCTTTCTTT.

This clone was observed a handful of times. V usage is TRBV3-1 (or the pseudogene TRBV3-2) and J usage is TRBJ1-2; a possible D gene is TRBD1 (5 bases). Per the germline V gene, CDR1 is LGHDT and CDR2 is YNNKEL (reference sequence). The CDR3 is made up of 14 amino acids. Trimming removed 4 bases from V and 4 bases from J, with 13 bases in between. CDR3 loop: CASSPRKGLYGYTF. The CDR3 nucleotides are TGTGCCAGCAGCCCTCGGAAGGGGCTCTATGGCTACACCTTC.

This chain uses TRBV28 with TRBJ1-2; 7 bases fit TRBD1. From germline, CDR1 is MDHEN and CDR2 SYDVKM. The CDR3 has 14 amino acids. With V trimmed by 6 bases and J by 4 bases, 8 bases remained unmatched. This CDR3 is CASRIQGIPYGYTF. CDR3 sequence (DNA): TGTGCCAGCAGGATACAGGGGATACCCTATGGCTACACCTTC.

This rearrangement joins TRBV3-1 (or the pseudogene TRBV3-2) to TRBJ1-3, with no clear D. V was cut by 4 bases and J by 7 bases, with 11 bases left in between. Germline loops: CDR1 LGHDT, CDR2 YNNKEL (reference sequence). The CDR3 runs 13 residues. In DNA form, the CDR3 reads TGTGCCAGCAGCCCCCGAGGGAGTAACACCATATATTTT. This codes for CASSPRGSNTIYF.

The chain employs TRBV18 and TRBJ1-6; 8 bases are shared with TRBD1. V lost 1 base and J lost 7; bases outside the gene matches: 3. Germline CDR1 KGHSH, CDR2 LQKENI. The length of the CDR3 is 15 residues. This CDR3 is CASSPLGQANSPLHF. The CDR3 region has the DNA TGTGCCAGCTCACCACTGGGACAGGCAAATTCACCCCTCCACTTT.

V gene TRBV5-6 combines with J gene TRBJ2-3, with 7 bases that match TRBD1. The CDR3 loop spans 16 amino acids. J gave up 2 bases and V 1 base, and 7 bases lay outside the gene matches. The germline gives CDR1 SGHDT, CDR2 YYEEEE. CDR3 in amino acids: CASSLIATGATDTQYF. Written as DNA, the CDR3 is TGTGCCAGCAGCTTGATAGCAACAGGGGCCACAGATACGCAGTATTTT.

The chain uses TRBV6-2 or TRBV6-3 and TRBJ2-5, with D possibly being TRBD1 (6 bases). From germline, CDR1 is MNHEY and CDR2 SVGEGT. CDR3 length equals 14 residues. V was clipped by 7 bases and J by 2 bases, with 14 bases between them. The CDR3 bases are TGTGCCAGCAACCCAGGACAGCCTCAAGAGACCCAGTACTTC. Amino acid sequence: CASNPGQPQETQYF.

Concerning this clone: The sample carries other DNA sequences with the same CDR3. This chain connects TRBV6-1 to TRBJ1-6; D perhaps matches TRBD1 (6 bases). Trimming took 0 bases from V and 10 from J, leaving 13 bases between them. This CDR3 comprises 15 residues. CDR1 and CDR2 from the germline V gene are MNHNS and SASEGT. The CDR3 DNA is TGTGCCAGCAGTGAAGCGCGCCAGGGGAGATCACCCCTCCACTTT. It codes for CASSEARQGRSPLHF.

The chain uses TRBV10-3 and TRBJ1-4, with 7 nucleotides matching TRBD1. CDR1 is ENHRY, CDR2 SYGVKD, per germline. This CDR3 is built from 14 residues. V lost 5 bases and J lost 4; bases outside the gene matches: 4. CDR3 nucleotides: TGTGCCATCAGTCGCGGACAGGATAATGAAAAACTGTTTTTT. Its translation: CAISRGQDNEKLFF.

V gene TRBV25-1 combines with J gene TRBJ1-6; D remains unclear. There are 17 residues in the CDR3. Trimming shortened V by 6 bases and J by 7 bases, and 22 bases separated the two germline ends. In germline, CDR1 is MGHDK, CDR2 SYGVNS. The CDR3 loop reads CASSPRFAEEENSPLHF. CDR3 nucleotide sequence: TGTGCCAGCAGCCCCCGGTTTGCAGAGGAGGAAAATTCACCCCTCCACTTT.

This chain joins TRBV6-5 and TRBJ1-5, with TRBD1 matching over 7 bases. Germline V lookup: CDR1 MNHEY, CDR2 SVGAGI. The V gene end was trimmed by 5 bases and the J gene end by 4 bases; junction bases not matched to a gene: 2. The CDR3 loop spans 13 amino acids. The CDR3 loop is CASSQTGNQPQHF. CDR3 bases: TGTGCCAGCAGTCAGACAGGGAATCAGCCCCAGCATTTT.

The rearrangement joins TRBV10-1 to TRBJ1-5; no reliable D call. The CDR3 is 17 amino acids. V lost 0 bases and J 2 bases, leaving 14 bases between the germline ends. Germline V gene sequence: CDR1 WNHNN, CDR2 SYGVQD (reference sequence). This chain's CDR3 is CASSESLREAGNQPQHF. The CDR3 coding sequence is TGCGCCAGCAGTGAGTCGTTGAGGGAGGCCGGCAATCAGCCCCAGCATTTT.

V is TRBV4-2 and J is TRBJ1-2; D remains ambiguous. The CDR3 spans 15 residues. Germline loops: CDR1 LGHNA, CDR2 YNFKEQ. V was shortened by 2 bases and J by 6 bases, with 16 bases between the two germline ends. DNA for the CDR3: TGTGCCAGCAGCCAAAGTTCAAAGCCTATTAATGGCTACACCTTC. The encoded protein is CASSQSSKPINGYTF.

A remark on this clone: The sample carries other DNA sequences with the same CDR3. The chain recombines TRBV24-1 with TRBJ1-5; TRBD1 is a possible D gene (6 bases). Looked up from germline, CDR1 is KGHDR and CDR2 is SFDVKD. V lost 2 bases to trimming and J lost 4 bases, with 8 bases between them. This CDR3 comprises 14 residues. CDR3 bases: TGTGCCACCAGTGATTCAGGGGCTAATCAGCCCCAGCATTTT. This translates into CATSDSGANQPQHF.

The chain links TRBV28 to TRBJ1-5; the match to TRBD1 covers 9 bases. CDR3 size: 15 residues. CDR1 MDHEN and CDR2 SYDVKM come from the germline V gene. Trimming removed 6 bases from V and 4 bases from J; junction bases left unmatched: 7. The CDR3 region is CASRLPGQGNQPQHF. The CDR3 DNA reads TGTGCCAGCAGACTACCGGGACAGGGAAATCAGCCCCAGCATTTT.

The rearrangement uses TRBV7-8 and TRBJ2-7; 8 nucleotides align to TRBD1. Germline V gene data show CDR1 as SGHVS and CDR2 as FQNEAQ. The CDR3 totals 16 residues. V lost 1 base, J lost 3 bases, and 8 bases stayed unmatched. The CDR3, as DNA: TGTGCCAGCAGCTTAGGATTCTCAGGGGGCGTCTACGAGCAGTACTTC. Encoded protein: CASSLGFSGGVYEQYF.

This chain joins TRBV4-2 and TRBJ2-7; TRBD2 is a possible D gene (5 bases). Trimming stripped 4 bases from V and 1 base from J, with 8 bases between. CDR3 length: 13 amino acids. Germline values: CDR1 LGHNA, CDR2 YNFKEQ. The CDR3: CASSPGLSYEQYF. The DNA for the CDR3 is TGTGCCAGCAGCCCAGGACTTTCCTACGAGCAGTACTTC.

The chain combines TRBV5-1 with TRBJ1-3, with TRBD1 matching over 7 bases. J was trimmed by 0 bases and V by 0 bases; bases with no gene match: 3. The length of the CDR3 is 16 residues. Germline V gene data show CDR1 as SGHRS and CDR2 as YFSETQ. CDR3 bases: TGCGCCAGCAGCTTGGCCACAGGGGCCTCTGGAAACACCATATATTTT. Encoded protein: CASSLATGASGNTIYF.